Given below is one TCR beta chain in context. The repertoire was sequenced with immunoSEQ multiplex PCR; TCRdb's copy has only in-frame clones and lacks some. The sample shows some 120,000 clones, roughly 90% of them seen only once. The sample originates from a study of cytomegalovirus exposure and HLA in healthy donors. Germline V lookup: CDR1 MNHNY, CDR2 SVGAGI (reference sequence). The J segment lost 4 bases and the V segment lost 5 bases, leaving 7 bases of the junction unmatched. CDR3 length: 15 residues. Sequencing input: PBMCs. The clonotype comes from a man aged 25 to 45 in good health and CMV-seronegative. The gene calls are TRBV6-6 and TRBJ2-1; the match to TRBD2 covers 8 bases. CDR3 amino acids: CASSPSSGDYNEQFF. The CDR3 DNA reads as TGTGCCAGCAGTCCTAGTAGCGGGGATTACAATGAGCAGTTCTTC.